Listed here is a single T cell receptor beta chain. The antigen remains undetermined. The data stem from a study of graft-versus-host responses after intestinal transplantation. At the level of the study: Recipients got multivisceral, liver-intestinal, or isolated intestinal transplants. Every recipient had anti-thymocyte globulin induction and 3 to 4 years of tacrolimus plus steroids. Study results and caveats: Ileal or blood samples showed some GvH clones first, and such clones were also found in recipient marrow. Peak circulating GvH clone levels were associated with early post-transplant HvG declines.

This CDR3 contains 14 residues. Trimming removed 5 bases from V and 6 bases from J; junction bases left unmatched: 7. The germline V gene encodes CDR1 MGHRA and CDR2 YSYEKL. Only in-frame clones appear in the TCRdb table, and some are missing; sequencing was by immunoSEQ multiplex PCR. This table holds about 47,000 clones, about 94% found once. This TCR was sampled from a human patient who received an intestinal transplant, so some T cells may come from the graft donor. This sequence joins TRBV4-1 and TRBJ2-7; 10 bases map to TRBD1. Sequenced here: PBMCs, sampled around 330 days after intestinal transplant. CDR3 amino acids: CASSKVGQGREQYF. The CDR3 bases are TGCGCCAGCAGCAAAGTGGGACAGGGGCGCGAGCAGTACTTC.